This TCR beta chain was profiled in a study of tumour-infiltrating T cells in Burkitt lymphoma. Background on the study: All epidemiological Burkitt lymphoma subtypes were represented in the cohort. Overall and progression-free survival were predicted by productive clonality. Study-wide results and limits: Public clonotypes, several, appeared across numerous Burkitt lymphoma patients.

The protocol was immunoSEQ multiplex PCR, while the TCRdb copy is restricted to in-frame clones and leaves out a portion. The table has about 50,000 clones, less than 35% seen once; the top ten hold 2.9%. Only a few counts were recorded for this clone. Its antigen is not known. V was trimmed by 3 bases and J by 0 bases, leaving 15 bases between them. The CDR3 loop spans 17 amino acids. From germline, CDR1 is KGHSH and CDR2 LQKENI. Sample: tumor tissue. This clonotype originated in a human donor with Burkitt lymphoma. This rearrangement joins TRBV18 to TRBJ1-3; weak D call: TRBD1 (6 bases). CDR3 protein: CASSPRPGHNSGNTIYF. CDR3 coding DNA: TGTGCCAGCTCACCGCGACCGGGACATAACTCTGGAAACACCATATATTTT.